Below, 7 T cell receptor beta chains from the same sample are listed, as sequenced in a study of blood T cell repertoires in COVID-19. Repertoires were generated with immunoSEQ multiplex PCR, while TCRdb's copy carries only in-frame clones and drops some. The table shows about 200,000 clones, with approximately 80% occurring only once. The source material was peripheral blood. These receptors were taken from a human donor in a cohort sampled during active COVID-19.

This rearrangement joins TRBV27 to TRBJ2-7, with D unresolved. Trimming pared 5 bases from V and 0 bases from J, leaving 11 bases between. CDR1 and CDR2 from the germline V gene are MNHEY and SMNVEV (reference sequence). There are 14 residues in the CDR3. CDR3 loop: CASSPLKSSYEQYF. In nucleotides, the CDR3 is TGTGCCAGCAGTCCCCTTAAGAGCTCCTACGAGCAGTACTTC.

The chain couples TRBV5-1 to TRBJ1-2, with 7 positions matching TRBD1. Germline-derived CDR1 and CDR2 are SGHRS and YFSETQ. This CDR3 spans 15 amino acids. V lost 0 bases to trimming and J lost 7 bases; unmatched junction nucleotides: 9. CDR3 residues: CASSLEGGASRGYTF. The DNA for the CDR3 is TGCGCCAGCAGCTTGGAAGGGGGCGCTTCGCGTGGCTACACCTTC.

CDR3 in amino acids: CASTKGGGSAEQFF. The CDR3 region has the DNA TGTGCCAGTACCAAAGGTGGGGGGTCGGCTGAGCAGTTCTTC. The chain is built from TRBV19 and TRBJ2-1; a weak D match, TRBD2 (6 bases). V lost 7 bases, J lost 9 bases, and 19 bases lay in between. The CDR3 length is 14 residues. Germline V gene lookup returns CDR1 LNHDA and CDR2 SQIVND (reference sequence).

This clone showed up just once. The chain couples TRBV9 to TRBJ2-1; D not certain. This CDR3 contains 15 residues. Trimming shortened V by 5 bases and J by 9 bases, and 21 bases separated the two germline ends. Germline CDR1 reads SGDLS; CDR2 reads YYNGEE. The CDR3 sequence is CASSPNLEGNSEQFF. The CDR3 DNA reads TGTGCCAGCAGTCCCAACCTGGAAGGAAACAGTGAGCAGTTCTTC.

This clone has just one count. The chain is built from TRBV24-1 and TRBJ1-1, with 7 bases aligning to TRBD1. The CDR3 spans 15 residues. V gave up 1 base and J gave up 3 bases; unmatched junction bases: 4. Looked up from germline, CDR1 is KGHDR and CDR2 is SFDVKD. The CDR3 DNA reads as TGTGCCACCAGTGATTTAATCAGGGGGGACACTGAAGCTTTCTTT. This sequence encodes CATSDLIRGDTEAFF.

The J gene is TRBJ1-4, the V gene TRBV10-3; 8 bases agree with TRBD1. The germline V gene has CDR1 ENHRY and CDR2 SYGVKD. This CDR3 spans 13 amino acids. Trimming cost V 0 bases and J 14 bases; bases outside gene matches: 5. DNA of the CDR3: TGTGCCATCAGTGAGTCAGAAAGGGACAGGCTGTTTTTT. Protein product: CAISESERDRLFF.

The chain couples TRBV5-4 to TRBJ2-7, with 7 bases identical to TRBD2. Germline CDR1 and CDR2: SGHNT and YYREEE (reference sequence). V trimming: 4 bases; J trimming: 7 bases; junction bases outside the gene matches: 14. This CDR3 is built from 15 residues. The CDR3 DNA follows: TGTGCCAGCAGCCCGCGGACTAGTGGCCCGGAGGAGCAGTACTTC. Translating gives CASSPRTSGPEEQYF.